This section outlines one T cell receptor (beta chain) sequence together with its context. Its antigen remains unidentified. This sample stems from a study of cytomegalovirus exposure and HLA in healthy donors. Study results and caveats: In a later analysis, compared with equally common non-associated chains, HLA-associated beta chains were more expanded. Cytomegalovirus status was reportedly diagnosed by the classifier with high specificity and sensitivity. As immune exposure information, only CMV serostatus was available. The study assumed roughly uniform donor sequencing depth for presence/absence analyses.

J was trimmed by 5 bases and V by 5 bases; bases with no gene match: 8. Germline V gene data show CDR1 as SGHVS and CDR2 as FNYEAQ. This CDR3 contains 14 residues. The PCR used 60 Vbeta and 13 Jbeta primers. TCRdb keeps only in-frame clones here, not all; method: immunoSEQ multiplex PCR. The sample lists some 90,000 clones; 69% were seen once. The TCR sequence derives from a man aged 45-65 years in good health and CMV-seronegative. Sequencing used PBMCs. The chain combines TRBV7-6 with TRBJ2-5; 7 nucleotides match TRBD2. CDR3: CASSRDYATETQYF. CDR3 DNA sequence: TGTGCCAGCAGCCGGGACTACGCGACCGAGACCCAGTACTTC. The entire variable domain, with the rest obtained from reference TRBV7-6 and TRBJ2-5, is as follows: GAGVSQSPRYKVTKRGQDVALRCDPISGHVSLYWYRQALGQGPEFLTYFNYEAQQDKSGLPNDRFSAERPEGSISTLTIQRTEQRDSAMYRCASSRDYATETQYFGPGTRLLVL.